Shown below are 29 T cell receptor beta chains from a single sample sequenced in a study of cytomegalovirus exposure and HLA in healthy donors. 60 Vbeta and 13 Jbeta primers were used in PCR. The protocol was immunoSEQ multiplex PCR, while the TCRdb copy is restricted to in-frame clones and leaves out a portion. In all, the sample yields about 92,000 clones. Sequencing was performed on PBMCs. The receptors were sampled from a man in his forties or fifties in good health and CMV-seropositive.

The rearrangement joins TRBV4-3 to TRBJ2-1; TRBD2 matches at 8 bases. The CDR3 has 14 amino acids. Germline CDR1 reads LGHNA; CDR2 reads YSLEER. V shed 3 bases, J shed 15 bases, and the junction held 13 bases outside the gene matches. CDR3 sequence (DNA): TGCGCCAGCAGCCAGGACTCGGGAGGGCCAAGGTGGTTCTTC. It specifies CASSQDSGGPRWFF.

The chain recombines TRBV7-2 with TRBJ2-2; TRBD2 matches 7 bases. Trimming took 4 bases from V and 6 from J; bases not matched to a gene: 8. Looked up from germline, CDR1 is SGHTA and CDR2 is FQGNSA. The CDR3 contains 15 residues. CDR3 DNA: TGTGCCAGCAGCTCTGGACTAGGTTTTTCCGGGGAGCTGTTTTTT. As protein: CASSSGLGFSGELFF.

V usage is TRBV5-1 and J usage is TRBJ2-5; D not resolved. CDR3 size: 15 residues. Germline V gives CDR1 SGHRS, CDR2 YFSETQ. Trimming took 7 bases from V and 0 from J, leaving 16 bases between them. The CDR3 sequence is CASGRGARYQETQYF. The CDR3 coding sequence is TGCGCCAGCGGCCGAGGAGCAAGGTACCAAGAGACCCAGTACTTC.

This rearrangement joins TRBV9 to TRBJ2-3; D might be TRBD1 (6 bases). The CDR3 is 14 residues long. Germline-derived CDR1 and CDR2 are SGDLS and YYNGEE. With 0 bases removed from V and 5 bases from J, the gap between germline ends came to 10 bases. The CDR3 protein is CASSVAPRGDTQYF. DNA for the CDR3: TGTGCCAGCAGCGTAGCTCCCAGGGGAGATACGCAGTATTTT.

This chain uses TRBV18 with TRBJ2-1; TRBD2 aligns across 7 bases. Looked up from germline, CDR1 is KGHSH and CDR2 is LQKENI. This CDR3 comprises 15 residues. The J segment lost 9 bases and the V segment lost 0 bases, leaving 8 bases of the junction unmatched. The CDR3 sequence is CASSPPGWEGSEQFF. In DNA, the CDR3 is TGTGCCAGCTCACCACCCGGGTGGGAGGGTAGTGAGCAGTTCTTC.

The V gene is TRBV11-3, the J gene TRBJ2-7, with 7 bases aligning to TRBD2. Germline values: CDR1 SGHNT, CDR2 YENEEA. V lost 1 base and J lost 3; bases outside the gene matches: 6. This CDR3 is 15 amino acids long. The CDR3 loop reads CASSLGSSGYYEQYV. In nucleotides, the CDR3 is TGTGCCAGCAGCTTAGGATCTAGCGGATACTACGAGCAGTACGTC.

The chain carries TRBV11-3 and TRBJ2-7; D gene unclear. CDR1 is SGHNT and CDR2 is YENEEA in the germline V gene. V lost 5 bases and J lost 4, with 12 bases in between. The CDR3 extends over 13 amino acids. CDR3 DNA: TGTGCCAGCAGCACACTTCTAGAGTACGAGCAGTACTTC. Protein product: CASSTLLEYEQYF.

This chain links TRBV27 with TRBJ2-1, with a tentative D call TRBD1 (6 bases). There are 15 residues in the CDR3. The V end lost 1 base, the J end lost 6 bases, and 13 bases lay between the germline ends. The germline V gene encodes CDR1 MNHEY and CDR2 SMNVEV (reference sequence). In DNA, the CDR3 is TGTGCCAGCAGTTTATTGGGGGCAATACGCAATGAGCAGTTCTTC. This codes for CASSLLGAIRNEQFF.

CDR3 sequence reads: CASSFSSGMGGEQFF. In nucleotides, the CDR3 is TGTGCCAGCAGCTTCTCTAGCGGGATGGGTGGTGAGCAGTTCTTC. The gene calls are TRBV7-9 and TRBJ2-1, with 9 bases identical to TRBD2. The CDR3 has 15 residues. Germline values: CDR1 SEHNR, CDR2 FQNEAQ (reference sequence). V was pared by 3 bases and J by 9 bases, with 9 bases of the junction left unmatched.

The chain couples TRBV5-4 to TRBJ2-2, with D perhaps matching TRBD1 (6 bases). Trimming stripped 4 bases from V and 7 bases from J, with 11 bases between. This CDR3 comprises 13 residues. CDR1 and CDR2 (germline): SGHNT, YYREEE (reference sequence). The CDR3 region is CASSVQGYGELFF. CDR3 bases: TGTGCCAGCAGCGTACAGGGATACGGGGAGCTGTTTTTT.

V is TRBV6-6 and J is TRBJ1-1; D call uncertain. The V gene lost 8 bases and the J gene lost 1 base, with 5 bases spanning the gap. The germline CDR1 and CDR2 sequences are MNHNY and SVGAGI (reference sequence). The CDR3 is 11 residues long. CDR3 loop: CASAPNTEAFF. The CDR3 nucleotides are TGTGCCAGCGCGCCGAACACTGAAGCTTTCTTT.

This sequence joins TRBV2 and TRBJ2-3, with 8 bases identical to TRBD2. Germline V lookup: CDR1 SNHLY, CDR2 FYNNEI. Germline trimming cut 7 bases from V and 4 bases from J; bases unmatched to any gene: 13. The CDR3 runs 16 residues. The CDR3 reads CASKWEAGGYADTQYF. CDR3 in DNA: TGTGCCAGCAAATGGGAGGCGGGAGGATACGCAGATACGCAGTATTTT.

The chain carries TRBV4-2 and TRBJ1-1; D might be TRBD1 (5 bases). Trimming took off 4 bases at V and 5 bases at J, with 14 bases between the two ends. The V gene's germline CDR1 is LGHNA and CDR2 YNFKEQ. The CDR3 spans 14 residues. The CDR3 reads CASSLGLRNTEAFF. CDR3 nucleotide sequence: TGTGCCAGCAGCCTGGGGCTTAGGAATACTGAAGCTTTCTTT.

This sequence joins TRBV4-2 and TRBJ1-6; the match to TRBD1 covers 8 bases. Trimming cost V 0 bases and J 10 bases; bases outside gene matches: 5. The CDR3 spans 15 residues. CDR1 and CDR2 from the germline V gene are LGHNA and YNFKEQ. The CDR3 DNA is TGTGCCAGCAGCCAAGATGGGGACAGGCTCTCACCCCTCCACTTT. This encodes CASSQDGDRLSPLHF.

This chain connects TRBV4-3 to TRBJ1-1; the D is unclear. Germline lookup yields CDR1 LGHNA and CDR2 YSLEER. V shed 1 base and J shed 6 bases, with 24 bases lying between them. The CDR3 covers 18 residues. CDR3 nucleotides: TGCGCCAGCAGCCAAGTTAGAAATATTGGACTCCGACGGGCTGAAGCTTTCTTT. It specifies CASSQVRNIGLRRAEAFF.

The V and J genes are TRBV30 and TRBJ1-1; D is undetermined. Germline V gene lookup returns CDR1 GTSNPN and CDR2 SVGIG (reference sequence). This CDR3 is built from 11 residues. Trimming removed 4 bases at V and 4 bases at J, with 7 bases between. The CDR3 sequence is CAWTGSTEAFF. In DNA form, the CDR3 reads TGTGCCTGGACAGGTAGCACTGAAGCTTTCTTT.

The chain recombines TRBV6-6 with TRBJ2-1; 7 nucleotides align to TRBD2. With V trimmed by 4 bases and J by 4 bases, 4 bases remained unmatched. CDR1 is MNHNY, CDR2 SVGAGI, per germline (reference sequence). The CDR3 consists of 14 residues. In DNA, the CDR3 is TGTGCCAGCAGTTTGCCTAGCGGTTACAATGAGCAGTTCTTC. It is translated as CASSLPSGYNEQFF.

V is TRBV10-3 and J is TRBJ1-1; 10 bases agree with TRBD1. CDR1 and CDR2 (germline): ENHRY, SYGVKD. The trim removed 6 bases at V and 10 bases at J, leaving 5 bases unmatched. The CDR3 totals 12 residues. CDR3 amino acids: CAIRGQGEGAFF. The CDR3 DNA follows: TGTGCCATCAGAGGACAGGGGGAGGGAGCTTTCTTT.

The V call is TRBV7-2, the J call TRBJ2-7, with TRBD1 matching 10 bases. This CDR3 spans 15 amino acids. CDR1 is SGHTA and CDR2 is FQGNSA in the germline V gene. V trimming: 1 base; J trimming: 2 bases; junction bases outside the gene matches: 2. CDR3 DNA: TGTGCCAGCAGCTTAGTGGGGACAGGGGCCTACGAGCAGTACGTC. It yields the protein CASSLVGTGAYEQYV.

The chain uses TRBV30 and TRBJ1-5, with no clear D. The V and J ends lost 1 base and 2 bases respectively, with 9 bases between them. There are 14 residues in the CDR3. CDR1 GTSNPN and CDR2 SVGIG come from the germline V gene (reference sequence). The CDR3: CAWSGGVGNQPQHF. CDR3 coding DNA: TGTGCCTGGAGTGGGGGAGTTGGCAATCAGCCCCAGCATTTT.

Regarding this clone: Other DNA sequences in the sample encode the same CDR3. The CDR3 bases are TGTGCCAGCAGCTTAGGAGCCTACGAGCAGTACTTC. This encodes CASSLGAYEQYF. The chain carries TRBV7-9 and TRBJ2-7; no reliable D call. V lost 1 base and J 2 bases, leaving 3 bases between the germline ends. Germline CDR1 reads SEHNR; CDR2 reads FQNEAQ (reference sequence). The CDR3 is made up of 12 amino acids.

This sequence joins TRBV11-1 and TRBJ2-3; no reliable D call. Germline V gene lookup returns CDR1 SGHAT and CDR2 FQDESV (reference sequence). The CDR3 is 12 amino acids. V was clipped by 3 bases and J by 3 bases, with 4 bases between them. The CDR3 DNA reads TGTGCCAGCAGCTTCCGTACAGATACGCAGTATTTT. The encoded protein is CASSFRTDTQYF.

The CDR3 protein is CAWSPGGDGYTF. The CDR3 DNA sequence: TGTGCCTGGAGTCCAGGAGGGGATGGCTACACCTTC. The chain uses TRBV30 and TRBJ1-2; perhaps TRBD1 as D (5 bases). Germline CDR1 is GTSNPN and CDR2 is SVGIG (reference sequence). Trimming left V 2 bases short and J 6 bases short, with 10 bases between. CDR3 length: 12 amino acids.

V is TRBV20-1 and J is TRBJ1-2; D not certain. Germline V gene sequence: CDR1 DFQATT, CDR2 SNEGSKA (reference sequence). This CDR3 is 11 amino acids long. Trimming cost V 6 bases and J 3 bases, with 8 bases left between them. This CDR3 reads CSAPADYGYTF. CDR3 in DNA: TGCAGTGCCCCAGCGGACTATGGCTACACCTTC.

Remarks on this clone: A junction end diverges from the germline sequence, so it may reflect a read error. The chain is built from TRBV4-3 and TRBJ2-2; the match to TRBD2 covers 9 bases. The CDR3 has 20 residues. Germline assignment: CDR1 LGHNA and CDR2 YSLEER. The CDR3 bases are TGCGCCGGCAGCCTTCAGGGCACCCTAAGCGGGAGGAGATGGACCGGGGAGCTGTTTTTT. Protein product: CAGSLQGTLSGRRWTGELFF.

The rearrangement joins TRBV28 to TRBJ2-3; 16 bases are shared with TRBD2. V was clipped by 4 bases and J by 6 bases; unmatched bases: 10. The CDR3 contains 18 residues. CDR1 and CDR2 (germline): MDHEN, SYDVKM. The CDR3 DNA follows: TGTGCCAGCAGTTCGGACACGGGACTAGCGGGAGGGGGGGATACGCAGTATTTT. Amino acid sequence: CASSSDTGLAGGGDTQYF.

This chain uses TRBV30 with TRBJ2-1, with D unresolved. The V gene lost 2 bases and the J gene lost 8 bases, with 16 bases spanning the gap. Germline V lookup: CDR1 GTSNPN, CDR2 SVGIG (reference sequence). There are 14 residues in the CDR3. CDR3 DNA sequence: TGTGCCTGGAGTTCGCGGCTTAGCCCCCATGAGCAGTTCTTC. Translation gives CAWSSRLSPHEQFF.

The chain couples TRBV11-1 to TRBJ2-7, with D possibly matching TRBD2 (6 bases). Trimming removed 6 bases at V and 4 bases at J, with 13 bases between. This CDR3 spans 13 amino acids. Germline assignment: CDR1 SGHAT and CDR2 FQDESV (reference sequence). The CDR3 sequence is CASRDFRGYEQYF. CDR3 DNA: TGTGCCAGCAGAGATTTTCGGGGGTACGAGCAGTACTTC.

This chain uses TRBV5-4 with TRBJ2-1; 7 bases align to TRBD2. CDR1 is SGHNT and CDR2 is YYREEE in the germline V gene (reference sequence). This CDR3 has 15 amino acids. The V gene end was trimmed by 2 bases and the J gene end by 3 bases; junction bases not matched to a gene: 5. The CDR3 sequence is CASSFGTTLYNEQFF. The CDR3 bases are TGTGCCAGCAGCTTTGGGACTACACTCTACAATGAGCAGTTCTTC.